Included here is one TCR beta chain sequence, with context. Its antigen is not known. This entry is derived from a study of T-cell reconstitution after alpha-beta-depleted transplantation in children. Study-wide findings and caveats: Surviving recipient T cells and intrathymic progenitors accounted for some patients' high TCRbeta diversity at day 60. Alpha-beta T cells present about two months after transplant were reported to originate from several hundred expanded graft clones. From newly produced T cells came most of the T-cell counts and diversity one year after transplant.

This sample's TCRbeta library carried unique molecular identifier barcodes. TCRdb passed the PCR reads through MiXCR, listing each CDR3 protein once. The sample shows 250,000 to 400,000 distinct CDR3 sequences, approximately 20% of them seen only once. This CDR3 is built from 19 residues. Specimen: PBMCs, mostly from graft donor cells, collected 180 days after TCRalphabeta/CD19-depleted stem cell transplant. The clonotype comes from a male patient between 10 and 17 years old who had a stem cell transplant for acute lymphoblastic leukemia, so the T cells may come from the graft donor. J is TRBJ1-4 and V is TRBV21-1; the table's D gene call, TRBD1, was not cross checked with the DNA. TRBV21-1 corresponds to a pseudogene. Here the CDR3 DNA reads TGTGCCAGCAGCAAGGCGAGAAAGGGGCTGGAAGCAACTAATGAAAAACTGTTTTTT. Amino acids: CASSKARKGLEATNEKLFF.